Listed below are T cell receptor beta chains from one sample, sequenced in a study of beta chain features in type 1 diabetes. The repertoire was sequenced with immunoSEQ multiplex PCR; TCRdb's copy has only in-frame clones and lacks some. The profile shows approximately 300,000 clones, more than 9.5% of them singletons. The specimen sequenced was naive CD4+ T cells from blood. The receptors originated from a woman in her 30s in good health. CDR3s include the opening cysteine and the closing phenylalanine or tryptophan. The order of the fields is clone size, J gene, V gene, D gene, CDR3 protein, CDR3 DNA. The D gene is left open where the match is weak. Some rows have no size entry. The others give once, few or many, or a class for an expanded clone.

clone size: NA
J gene: TRBJ1-1
V gene: TRBV18
D gene: NA
CDR3 protein: CASSHARAAYTEAFF
CDR3 DNA: TGTGCCAGCTCACACGCGAGAGCTGCGTACACTGAAGCTTTCTTT

clone size: few
J gene: TRBJ1-1
V gene: TRBV7-9
D gene: NA
CDR3 protein: CASSLGTVRVSTEAFF
CDR3 DNA: TGTGCCAGCAGCTTAGGGACGGTGAGGGTAAGCACTGAAGCTTTCTTT

clone size: NA
J gene: TRBJ2-6
V gene: TRBV11-3
D gene: TRBD2
CDR3 protein: CASSFPGLAGNLSTF
CDR3 DNA: TGTGCCAGCAGCTTCCCGGGACTAGCGGGAAACCTTTCGACTTTC

clone size: NA
J gene: TRBJ2-3
V gene: TRBV9
D gene: TRBD2
CDR3 protein: CASSVGPGGRGTDTQYF
CDR3 DNA: TGTGCCAGCAGCGTAGGCCCGGGCGGGAGGGGCACAGATACGCAGTATTTT

clone size: NA
J gene: TRBJ2-3
V gene: TRBV27
D gene: TRBD2
CDR3 protein: CASSFLTSGRDTQYF
CDR3 DNA: TGTGCCAGCAGTTTTCTGACTAGCGGGAGAGATACGCAGTATTTT

clone size: NA
J gene: TRBJ2-7
V gene: TRBV16
D gene: TRBD2
CDR3 protein: CASSQGGTSGEQYF
CDR3 DNA: TGTGCCAGCAGCCAAGGTGGGACTAGCGGCGAGCAGTACTTC

clone size: NA
J gene: TRBJ2-2
V gene: TRBV7-3
D gene: TRBD2
CDR3 protein: CASRLSGRGTGELFF
CDR3 DNA: TGTGCCAGCAGGTTGAGCGGGAGAGGGACCGGGGAGCTGTTTTTT

clone size: NA
J gene: TRBJ2-5
V gene: TRBV2
D gene: TRBD2
CDR3 protein: CASRILAGDSRFAETQYF
CDR3 DNA: TGTGCCAGCAGGATACTAGCGGGAGACTCCCGATTCGCAGAGACCCAGTACTTC

clone size: NA
J gene: TRBJ2-5
V gene: TRBV5-1
D gene: TRBD1
CDR3 protein: CASSLGQGALKTQYF
CDR3 DNA: TGCGCCAGCAGCTTGGGGCAGGGGGCGTTGAAGACCCAGTACTTC

clone size: NA
J gene: TRBJ2-5
V gene: TRBV4-3
D gene: NA
CDR3 protein: CASSQDSGETQYF
CDR3 DNA: TGCGCCAGCAGCCAAGATTCGGGAGAGACCCAGTACTTC

clone size: few
J gene: TRBJ2-6
V gene: TRBV9
D gene: NA
CDR3 protein: CASSPQGTSSGANVLTF
CDR3 DNA: TGTGCCAGCAGTCCTCAGGGGACCTCCTCTGGGGCCAACGTCCTGACTTTC

clone size: few
J gene: TRBJ2-3
V gene: TRBV7-2
D gene: NA
CDR3 protein: CASSAGRGTDTQYF
CDR3 DNA: TGTGCCAGCAGCGCAGGCAGGGGCACAGATACGCAGTATTTT

clone size: NA
J gene: TRBJ1-5
V gene: TRBV5-5
D gene: TRBD1
CDR3 protein: CASSQIRTGFNQPQHF
CDR3 DNA: TGTGCCAGCAGCCAAATACGGACAGGATTCAATCAGCCCCAGCATTTT

clone size: few
J gene: TRBJ1-2
V gene: TRBV29-1
D gene: NA
CDR3 protein: CSAGEGGGYTF
CDR3 DNA: TGCAGCGCCGGAGAGGGCGGTGGCTACACCTTC

clone size: few
J gene: TRBJ2-1
V gene: TRBV7-9
D gene: NA
CDR3 protein: CASSLRGTYNEQFF
CDR3 DNA: TGTGCCAGCAGCTTGCGAGGGACCTACAATGAGCAGTTCTTC

clone size: NA
J gene: TRBJ2-3
V gene: TRBV28
D gene: TRBD2
CDR3 protein: CASSSSGDTDTQYF
CDR3 DNA: TGTGCCAGCAGTTCTAGCGGAGACACAGATACGCAGTATTTT

clone size: NA
J gene: TRBJ2-7
V gene: TRBV4-2
D gene: TRBD2
CDR3 protein: CASSLEGGRLSYEQYF
CDR3 DNA: TGTGCCAGCAGCTTGGAGGGCGGGAGGCTCTCCTACGAGCAGTACTTC

clone size: NA
J gene: TRBJ2-5
V gene: TRBV7-6
D gene: TRBD2
CDR3 protein: CASSPLAGGGETQYF
CDR3 DNA: TGTGCCAGCAGCCCGTTAGCGGGAGGTGGAGAGACCCAGTACTTC

clone size: NA
J gene: TRBJ2-5
V gene: TRBV6-1
D gene: NA
CDR3 protein: CASGFSGTQETQYF
CDR3 DNA: TGTGCCAGTGGCTTTTCGGGGACACAAGAGACCCAGTACTTC

clone size: few
J gene: TRBJ2-1
V gene: TRBV18
D gene: NA
CDR3 protein: CASSPEGYNEQFF
CDR3 DNA: TGTGCCAGCTCCCCGGAGGGATACAATGAGCAGTTCTTC

clone size: few
J gene: TRBJ2-5
V gene: TRBV7-9
D gene: NA
CDR3 protein: CASSRGQSQETQYF
CDR3 DNA: TGTGCCAGCAGCCGAGGACAGTCCCAAGAGACCCAGTACTTC

clone size: NA
J gene: TRBJ2-1
V gene: TRBV7-3
D gene: TRBD2
CDR3 protein: CASSLIGTSGRWSGNEQFF
CDR3 DNA: TGTGCCAGCAGCTTAATAGGGACTAGCGGGAGGTGGTCGGGCAATGAGCAGTTCTTC

clone size: NA
J gene: TRBJ2-7
V gene: TRBV9
D gene: NA
CDR3 protein: CASSAPRQVLSTKQYF
CDR3 DNA: TGTGCCAGCAGCGCACCCCGACAGGTCCTAAGTACGAAGCAGTACTTC

clone size: few
J gene: TRBJ2-1
V gene: TRBV7-3
D gene: NA
CDR3 protein: CASSKPTVTSAGFF
CDR3 DNA: TGTGCCAGCAGCAAACCCACAGTTACGTCTGCGGGGTTCTTC

clone size: NA
J gene: TRBJ1-1
V gene: TRBV6-5
D gene: TRBD1
CDR3 protein: CASRPGQGGTEAFF
CDR3 DNA: TGTGCCAGCAGGCCGGGACAGGGAGGAACTGAAGCTTTCTTT

clone size: NA
J gene: TRBJ1-2
V gene: TRBV6-1
D gene: NA
CDR3 protein: CASSEEISRRVHGYTF
CDR3 DNA: TGTGCCAGCAGTGAAGAAATTAGTAGGAGGGTTCATGGCTACACCTTC

clone size: NA
J gene: TRBJ2-5
V gene: TRBV5-1
D gene: NA
CDR3 protein: CASSLPSGAWETQYF
CDR3 DNA: TGCGCCAGCAGCTTGCCTAGTGGGGCCTGGGAGACCCAGTACTTC

clone size: NA
J gene: TRBJ2-1
V gene: TRBV28
D gene: TRBD2
CDR3 protein: CASSTPGLAGAHDAFF
CDR3 DNA: TGTGCCAGCAGCACCCCTGGACTAGCGGGAGCCCACGATGCGTTCTTC

clone size: NA
J gene: TRBJ1-2
V gene: TRBV29-1
D gene: NA
CDR3 protein: CSVPSGFYYGYTF
CDR3 DNA: TGCAGCGTCCCCTCGGGGTTTTACTATGGCTACACCTTC

clone size: few
J gene: TRBJ2-7
V gene: TRBV18
D gene: TRBD2
CDR3 protein: CASSPPKLAGALYEQYF
CDR3 DNA: TGTGCCAGCTCACCACCTAAGCTAGCGGGAGCCCTCTACGAGCAGTACTTC

clone size: NA
J gene: TRBJ1-1
V gene: TRBV27
D gene: NA
CDR3 protein: CASGQMAQALIAFF
CDR3 DNA: TGTGCCAGCGGCCAAATGGCGCAGGCGCTGATAGCTTTCTTT

clone size: NA
J gene: TRBJ2-2
V gene: TRBV28
D gene: TRBD1
CDR3 protein: CASSSLGTGGTGELFF
CDR3 DNA: TGTGCCAGCAGCAGTTTGGGGACAGGGGGCACCGGGGAGCTGTTTTTT

clone size: few
J gene: TRBJ1-2
V gene: TRBV7-9
D gene: TRBD1
CDR3 protein: CASSPQGAGGYTF
CDR3 DNA: TGTGCCAGCAGCCCACAGGGGGCTGGTGGCTACACCTTC

clone size: NA
J gene: TRBJ2-5
V gene: TRBV6-5
D gene: TRBD2
CDR3 protein: CASKFVAGGRETQYF
CDR3 DNA: TGTGCCAGCAAATTCGTCGCGGGAGGGCGAGAGACCCAGTACTTC

clone size: NA
J gene: TRBJ2-7
V gene: TRBV28
D gene: NA
CDR3 protein: CASSFPGSYEQYF
CDR3 DNA: TGTGCCAGCAGTTTTCCGGGCTCCTACGAGCAGTACTTC

clone size: few
J gene: TRBJ2-3
V gene: TRBV4-3
D gene: TRBD2
CDR3 protein: CASSQSASLGGDTQYF
CDR3 DNA: TGCGCCAGCAGCCAATCGGCTAGTTTGGGGGGGGATACGCAGTATTTT

clone size: NA
J gene: TRBJ2-3
V gene: TRBV5-4
D gene: TRBD2
CDR3 protein: CASSLVAGGPDTQYF
CDR3 DNA: TGTGCCAGCAGCTTGGTAGCGGGAGGCCCCGATACGCAGTATTTT

clone size: few
J gene: TRBJ2-1
V gene: TRBV9
D gene: TRBD2
CDR3 protein: CASSVGLAGDGSSYNEQFF
CDR3 DNA: TGTGCCAGCAGCGTAGGGCTAGCGGGAGACGGGAGCTCCTACAATGAGCAGTTCTTC

clone size: NA
J gene: TRBJ2-1
V gene: TRBV5-1
D gene: NA
CDR3 protein: CASSSTSLEEGEQFF
CDR3 DNA: TGCGCCAGCAGCTCGACTTCGCTAGAGGAGGGTGAGCAGTTCTTC

clone size: few
J gene: TRBJ2-2
V gene: TRBV7-7
D gene: TRBD1
CDR3 protein: CASSYTGADTGELFF
CDR3 DNA: TGTGCTAGCAGCTATACAGGGGCGGACACCGGGGAGCTGTTTTTT

clone size: few
J gene: TRBJ2-1
V gene: TRBV28
D gene: TRBD2
CDR3 protein: CASSPSGSRDEQFF
CDR3 DNA: TGTGCCAGCAGTCCTAGCGGGAGTCGGGATGAGCAGTTCTTC

clone size: few
J gene: TRBJ2-7
V gene: TRBV4-2
D gene: TRBD1
CDR3 protein: CASSQDTDRSSYEQYF
CDR3 DNA: TGTGCCAGCAGCCAAGATACGGACAGGAGCTCCTACGAGCAGTACTTC

clone size: NA
J gene: TRBJ1-5
V gene: TRBV7-9
D gene: NA
CDR3 protein: CASSLSQNNQPQHF
CDR3 DNA: TGTGCCAGCAGCTTAAGTCAGAACAATCAGCCCCAGCATTTT

clone size: NA
J gene: TRBJ1-2
V gene: TRBV5-1
D gene: TRBD1
CDR3 protein: CASSRRPGQSLWADGYTF
CDR3 DNA: TGCGCCAGCAGCAGAAGGCCGGGACAGAGCCTCTGGGCTGATGGCTACACCTTC

clone size: few
J gene: TRBJ2-2
V gene: TRBV5-1
D gene: NA
CDR3 protein: CASSLADLNTGELFF
CDR3 DNA: TGCGCCAGCAGCTTAGCGGACCTGAACACCGGGGAGCTGTTTTTT

clone size: few
J gene: TRBJ2-5
V gene: TRBV4-2
D gene: NA
CDR3 protein: CASSQGGRDEETQYF
CDR3 DNA: TGTGCCAGCAGCCAAGGAGGGCGGGACGAAGAGACCCAGTACTTC

clone size: few
J gene: TRBJ2-3
V gene: TRBV27
D gene: NA
CDR3 protein: CASSLRGTLGTDTQYF
CDR3 DNA: TGTGCCAGCAGTTTACGGGGGACCCTAGGCACAGATACGCAGTATTTT

clone size: few
J gene: TRBJ2-3
V gene: TRBV5-4
D gene: TRBD1
CDR3 protein: CASIRERQGPQYF
CDR3 DNA: TGTGCCAGCATTAGGGAAAGACAGGGGCCGCAGTATTTT

clone size: few
J gene: TRBJ2-1
V gene: TRBV15
D gene: TRBD2
CDR3 protein: CATSRLAGGPTKNYNEQFF
CDR3 DNA: TGTGCCACCAGCAGATTAGCGGGAGGGCCGACAAAGAACTACAATGAGCAGTTCTTC

clone size: NA
J gene: TRBJ2-7
V gene: TRBV4-3
D gene: TRBD1
CDR3 protein: CASSQDFRRDSEQYF
CDR3 DNA: TGCGCCAGCAGCCAAGATTTCCGAAGGGACAGTGAGCAGTACTTC

clone size: NA
J gene: TRBJ2-2
V gene: TRBV28
D gene: TRBD2
CDR3 protein: CASSSGGNTGELFF
CDR3 DNA: TGTGCCAGCAGTTCGGGGGGTAACACCGGGGAGCTGTTTTTT

clone size: NA
J gene: TRBJ1-1
V gene: TRBV9
D gene: NA
CDR3 protein: CASSVEARTEAFF
CDR3 DNA: TGTGCCAGCAGCGTAGAAGCACGGACTGAAGCTTTCTTT

clone size: NA
J gene: TRBJ2-5
V gene: TRBV5-6
D gene: NA
CDR3 protein: CASSLRVSGDVTETQYF
CDR3 DNA: TGTGCCAGCAGCTTAAGAGTCTCGGGGGATGTGACGGAGACCCAGTACTTC

clone size: few
J gene: TRBJ2-1
V gene: TRBV7-7
D gene: NA
CDR3 protein: CASSLAGGDEQFF
CDR3 DNA: TGTGCTAGCAGCTTAGCTGGGGGCGATGAGCAGTTCTTC

clone size: NA
J gene: TRBJ2-3
V gene: TRBV21-1
D gene: NA
CDR3 protein: CATGHQGYGTDTQYF
CDR3 DNA: TGTGCCACCGGACATCAGGGGTATGGTACAGATACGCAGTATTTT

clone size: few
J gene: TRBJ2-1
V gene: TRBV6-5
D gene: NA
CDR3 protein: CASGGGTHNEQFF
CDR3 DNA: TGTGCCAGCGGGGGGGGCACACACAATGAGCAGTTCTTC